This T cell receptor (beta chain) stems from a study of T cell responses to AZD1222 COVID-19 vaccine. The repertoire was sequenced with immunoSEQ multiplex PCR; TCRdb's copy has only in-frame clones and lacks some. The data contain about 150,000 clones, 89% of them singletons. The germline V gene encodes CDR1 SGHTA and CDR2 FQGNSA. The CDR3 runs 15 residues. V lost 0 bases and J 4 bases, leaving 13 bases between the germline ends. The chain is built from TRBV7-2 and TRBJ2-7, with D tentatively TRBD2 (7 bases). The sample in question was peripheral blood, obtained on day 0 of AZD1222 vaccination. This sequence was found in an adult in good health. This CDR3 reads CASSLARRGLYEQYF. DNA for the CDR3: TGTGCCAGCAGCTTAGCCCGGCGGGGGCTGTACGAGCAGTACTTC.